This T cell receptor (beta chain) was identified in a study of blood T cell repertoires in COVID-19 (dated by TCRdb to 2020 to 2021). Notes on the research overall: Samples from collaborators originated in the United States, Italy and Spain and spanned both the acute and convalescent phases of COVID-19. The material from the prospective study consisted of cDNA or gDNA derived from T cells, B-cell-depleted T cells, or PBMCs. Deeply sampled blood TCRbeta repertoires from subjects exposed to, actively infected with, or recovered from COVID-19 were included in the dataset. The repertoires were made available in a free public database intended to serve as a resource for research on the immune response to SARS-CoV-2. The samples were drawn from two sources: the first 160 participants of the ongoing ImmuneRACE study, and 950 to 1,500 subjects contributed by 6 global collaborators. The sample metadata nearly always contained a de-identified subject ID, COVID-19 status, age in years and sex. Where available, HLA class I and class II types were taken from metadata supplied by the sample provider and were not determined by assay-based typing. What the work shows at the level of the full study, not this receptor alone: Clinical and demographic metadata were provided uncurated, with the amount varying by source and participant.

TCRbeta CDR3 regions were amplified from genomic DNA by means of the immunoSEQ Assay, a bias-controlled multiplex PCR. The source study handled its data this way. Within the assay, amplification of reference gene primers was used to estimate how many nucleated cells each sample contained. To quantify the absolute abundance of each unique TCRbeta CDR3 rearrangement, sequence reads were collapsed and filtered. Productive Simpson clonality was computed per sample as the square root of Simpson's diversity index over productive rearrangements. TCRdb retrieved this table from immuneACCESS and kept in-frame rearrangements only. Not all clones are present; in checked studies, unresolved V genes account for under half, and no reason is known for the remainder. Clone size and the V and J calls come from that table; the DNA yielded D and trimming. The sample table shows over 250,000 clones, and around 90% are seen once. 2% to 2.5% of the sample is taken by the ten largest.

V ends up 10 bases short and J 9 bases short, with an unmatched junction base count of 11. The CDR3 holds 13 amino acids from the cysteine to the phenylalanine. Only the CDR3 part of the read is kept: 39 bases, read in frame from the first base. CDR1 MGHDK and CDR2 SYGVNS were looked up in the germline V gene. Whole blood was collected in K2EDTA tubes by collaborating institutions according to the institutions' own protocols. For TCRbeta analysis, collaborators shipped samples as frozen whole blood, isolated PBMCs, or DNA extracted from either of those sample types. About this clone: What this receptor recognizes is not known. No per-base quality is available; no much larger clone lies one base away.

The rearranged segments are TRBV25-1 and TRBJ1-5, with TRBD1 matching 8 junction bases. The clonotype was recovered from a man over 45 with acute or convalescent COVID-19. Specimen: peripheral blood. The CDR3 here reads CATGQGQTGPQHF. The bases read TGTGCCACCGGACAGGGTCAAACGGGGCCCCAGCATTTT.